Given below is one TCR beta chain in context. This record belongs to a study of OX40 agonist ivuxolimab in advanced cancers. Study as a whole: In this trial design, patients received ivuxolimab intravenously at 0.01 to 10 mg/kg every 2 weeks.

Patients were ineligible given autoimmune disease history or systemic immunosuppression. The assay was immunoSEQ multiplex PCR, and TCRdb's table has in-frame clones only and misses some. The sample has some 54,000 clones, 84% seen once. The germline V gene encodes CDR1 SGHRS and CDR2 YFSETQ. V was trimmed by 3 bases and J by 0 bases, leaving 15 bases between them. CDR3 length equals 16 residues. The specimen was CD4+ or CD8+ T cells sorted from blood, collected in a trial of the OX40 agonist ivuxolimab. This sequence was found in an adult with an advanced solid tumor such as melanoma, head and neck, liver or kidney cancer. The rearrangement uses TRBV5-1 and TRBJ1-2; D perhaps matches TRBD1 (5 bases). The CDR3: CASSSGVLGANYGYTF. For the CDR3, the DNA is TGCGCCAGCAGCTCGGGTGTGCTGGGGGCTAACTATGGCTACACCTTC.